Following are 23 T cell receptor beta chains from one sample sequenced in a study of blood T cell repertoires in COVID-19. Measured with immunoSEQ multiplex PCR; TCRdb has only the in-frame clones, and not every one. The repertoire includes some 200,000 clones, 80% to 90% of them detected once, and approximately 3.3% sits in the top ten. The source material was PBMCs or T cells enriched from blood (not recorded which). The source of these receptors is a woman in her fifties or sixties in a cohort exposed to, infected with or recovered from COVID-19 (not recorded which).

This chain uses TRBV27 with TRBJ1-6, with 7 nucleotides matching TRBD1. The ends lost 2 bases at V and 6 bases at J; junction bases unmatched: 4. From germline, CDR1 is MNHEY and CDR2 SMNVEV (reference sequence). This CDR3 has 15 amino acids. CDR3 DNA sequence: TGTGCCAGCAGTTTAGGGGACAGCTTTAATTCACCCCTCCACTTT. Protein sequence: CASSLGDSFNSPLHF.

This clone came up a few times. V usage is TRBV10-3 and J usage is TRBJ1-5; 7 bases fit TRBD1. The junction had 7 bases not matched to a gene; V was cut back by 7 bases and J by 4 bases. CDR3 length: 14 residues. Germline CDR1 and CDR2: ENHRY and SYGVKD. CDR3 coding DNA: TGTGCCATCAAAGGGACAGACACAAATCAGCCCCAGCATTTT. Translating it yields CAIKGTDTNQPQHF.

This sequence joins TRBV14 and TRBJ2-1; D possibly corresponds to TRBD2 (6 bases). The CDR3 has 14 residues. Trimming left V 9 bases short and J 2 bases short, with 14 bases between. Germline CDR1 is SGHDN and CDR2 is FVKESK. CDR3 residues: CASGLTQTYNEQFF. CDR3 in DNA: TGTGCCAGTGGACTAACACAAACCTACAATGAGCAGTTCTTC.

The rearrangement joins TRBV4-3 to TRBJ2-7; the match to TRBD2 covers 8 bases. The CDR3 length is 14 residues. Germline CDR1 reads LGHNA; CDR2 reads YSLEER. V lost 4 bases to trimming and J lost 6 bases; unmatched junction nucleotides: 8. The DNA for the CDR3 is TGCGCCAGCAGCCCCACGGGGGGGCGCGGCGAGCAGTACTTC. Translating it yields CASSPTGGRGEQYF.

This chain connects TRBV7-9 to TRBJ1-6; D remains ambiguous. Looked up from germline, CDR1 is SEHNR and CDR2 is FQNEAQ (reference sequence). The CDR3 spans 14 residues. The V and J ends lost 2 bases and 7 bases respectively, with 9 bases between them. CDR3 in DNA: TGTGCCAGCAGCTTACAGAACACAAATTCACCCCTCCACTTT. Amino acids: CASSLQNTNSPLHF.

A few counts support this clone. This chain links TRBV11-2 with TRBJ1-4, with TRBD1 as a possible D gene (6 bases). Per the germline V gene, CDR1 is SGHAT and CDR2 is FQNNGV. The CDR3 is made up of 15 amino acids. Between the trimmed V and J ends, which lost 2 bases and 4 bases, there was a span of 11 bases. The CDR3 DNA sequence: TGTGCCAGCAGCTTATTTGGACAGTTTAATGAAAAACTGTTTTTT. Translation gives CASSLFGQFNEKLFF.

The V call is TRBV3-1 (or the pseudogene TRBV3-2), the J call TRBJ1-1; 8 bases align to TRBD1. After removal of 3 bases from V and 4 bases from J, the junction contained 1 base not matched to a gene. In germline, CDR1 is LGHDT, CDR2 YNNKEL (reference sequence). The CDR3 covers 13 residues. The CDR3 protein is CASSHRGRTEAFF. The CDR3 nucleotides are TGTGCCAGCAGCCACAGGGGGCGCACTGAAGCTTTCTTT.

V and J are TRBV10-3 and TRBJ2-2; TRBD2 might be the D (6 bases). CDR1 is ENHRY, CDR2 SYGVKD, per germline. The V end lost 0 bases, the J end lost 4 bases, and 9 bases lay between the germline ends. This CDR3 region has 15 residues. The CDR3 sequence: CAISESGTRTGELFF. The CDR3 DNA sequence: TGTGCCATCAGTGAGTCAGGGACTCGCACCGGGGAGCTGTTTTTT.

The CDR3 bases are TGCGCCAGCAGAAATAGCCGGGACACTTACGAGCAGTACTTC. This gives the protein CASRNSRDTYEQYF. V gene TRBV5-1 combines with J gene TRBJ2-7; weak D call: TRBD1 (6 bases). The CDR3 is 14 residues long. Per the germline V gene, CDR1 is SGHRS and CDR2 is YFSETQ. Trimming shortened V by 5 bases and J by 4 bases, and 16 bases separated the two germline ends.

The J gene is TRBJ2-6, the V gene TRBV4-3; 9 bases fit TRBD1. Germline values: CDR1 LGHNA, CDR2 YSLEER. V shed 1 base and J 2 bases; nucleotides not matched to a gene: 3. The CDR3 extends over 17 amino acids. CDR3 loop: CASSQVGQGTGANVLTF. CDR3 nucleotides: TGCGCCAGCAGCCAAGTGGGACAGGGAACTGGGGCCAACGTCCTGACTTTC.

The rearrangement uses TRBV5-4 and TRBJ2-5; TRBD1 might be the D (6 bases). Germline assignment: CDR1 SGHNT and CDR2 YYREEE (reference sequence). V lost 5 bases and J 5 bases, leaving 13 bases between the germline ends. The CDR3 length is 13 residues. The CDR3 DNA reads TGTGCCAGCAGACCCGACAGGAGGGAGACCCAGTACTTC. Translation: CASRPDRRETQYF.

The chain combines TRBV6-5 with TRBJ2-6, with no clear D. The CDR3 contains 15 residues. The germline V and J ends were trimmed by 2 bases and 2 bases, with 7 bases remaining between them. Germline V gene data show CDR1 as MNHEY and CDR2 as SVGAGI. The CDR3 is CASSYARPGANVLTF. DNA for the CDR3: TGTGCCAGCAGTTACGCCAGGCCTGGGGCCAACGTCCTGACTTTC.

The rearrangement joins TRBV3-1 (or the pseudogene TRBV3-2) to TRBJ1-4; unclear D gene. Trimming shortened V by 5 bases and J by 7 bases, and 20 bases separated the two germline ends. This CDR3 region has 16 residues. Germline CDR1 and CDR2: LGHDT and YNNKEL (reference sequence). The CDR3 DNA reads TGTGCCAGCAGCACCCGGTCTTATCGGGGTGGTGAAAAACTGTTTTTT. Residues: CASSTRSYRGGEKLFF.

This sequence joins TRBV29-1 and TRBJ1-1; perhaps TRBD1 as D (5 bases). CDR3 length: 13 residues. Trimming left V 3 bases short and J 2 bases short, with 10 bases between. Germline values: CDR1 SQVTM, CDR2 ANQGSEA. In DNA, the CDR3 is TGCAGCGTTGAGGGCCAGGGTAACACTGAAGCTTTCTTT. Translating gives CSVEGQGNTEAFF.

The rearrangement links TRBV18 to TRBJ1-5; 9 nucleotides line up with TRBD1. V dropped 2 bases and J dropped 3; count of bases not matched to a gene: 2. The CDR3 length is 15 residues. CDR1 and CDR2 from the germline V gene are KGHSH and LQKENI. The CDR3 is CASSPGTGINQPQHF. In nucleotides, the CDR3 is TGTGCCAGCTCACCAGGGACAGGGATCAATCAGCCCCAGCATTTT.

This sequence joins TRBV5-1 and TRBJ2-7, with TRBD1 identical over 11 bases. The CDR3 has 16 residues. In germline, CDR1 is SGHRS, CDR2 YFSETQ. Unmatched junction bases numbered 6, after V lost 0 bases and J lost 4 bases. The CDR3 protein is CASSLVGGQGVYEQYF. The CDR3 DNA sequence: TGCGCCAGCAGCTTGGTTGGGGGACAGGGGGTGTACGAGCAGTACTTC.

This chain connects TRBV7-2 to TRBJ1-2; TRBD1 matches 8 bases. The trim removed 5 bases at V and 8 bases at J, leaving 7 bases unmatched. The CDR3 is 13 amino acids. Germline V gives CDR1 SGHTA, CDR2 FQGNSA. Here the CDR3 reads CASSRGQVQGYTF. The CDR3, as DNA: TGTGCCAGCAGCAGGGGACAGGTCCAAGGCTACACCTTC.

Written as DNA, the CDR3 is TGTGCCAGCAGCTTAGGTAGGGGGTACAATGAGCAGTTCTTC. Amino acid sequence: CASSLGRGYNEQFF. The V and J genes are TRBV7-9 and TRBJ2-1; possibly TRBD1 for D (6 bases). The V gene's germline CDR1 is SEHNR and CDR2 FQNEAQ (reference sequence). The germline V and J ends were trimmed by 1 base and 4 bases, with 8 bases remaining between them. CDR3 length equals 14 residues.

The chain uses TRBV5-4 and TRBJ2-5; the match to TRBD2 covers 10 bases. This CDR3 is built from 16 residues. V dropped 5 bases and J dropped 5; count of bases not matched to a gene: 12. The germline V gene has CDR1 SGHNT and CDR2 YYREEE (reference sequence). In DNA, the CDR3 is TGTGCCAGCAGTCGCCAAATGACTAGCGGGTGGGAGACCCAGTACTTC. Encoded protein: CASSRQMTSGWETQYF.

Here the CDR3 reads CASSMVGGRRNTEAFF. The CDR3 DNA sequence: TGTGCCAGCAGCATGGTAGGGGGAAGGCGGAACACTGAAGCTTTCTTT. The chain joins TRBV7-9 to TRBJ1-1, with D tentatively TRBD1 (6 bases). With 5 bases removed from V and 1 base from J, the gap between germline ends came to 17 bases. Germline values: CDR1 SEHNR, CDR2 FQNEAQ (reference sequence). The CDR3 covers 16 residues.

CDR3 sequence reads: CAISGDRGIAYGYTF. The DNA of the CDR3 is TGTGCCATCAGTGGGGACAGGGGGATTGCCTATGGCTACACCTTC. The V call is TRBV10-3, the J call TRBJ1-2; TRBD1 matches at 11 bases. The CDR3 spans 15 residues. V lost 4 bases, J lost 4 bases, and 5 bases stayed unmatched. Germline V gene sequence: CDR1 ENHRY, CDR2 SYGVKD.

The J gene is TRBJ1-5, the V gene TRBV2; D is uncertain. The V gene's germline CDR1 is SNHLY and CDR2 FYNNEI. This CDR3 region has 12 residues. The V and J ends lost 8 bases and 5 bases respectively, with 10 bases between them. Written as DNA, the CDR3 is TGTGCCAGCTCCAGGTCCGATCAGCCCCAGCATTTT. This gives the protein CASSRSDQPQHF. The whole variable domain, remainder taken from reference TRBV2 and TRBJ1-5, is EPEVTQTPSHQVTQMGQEVILRCVPISNHLYFYWYRQILGQKVEFLVSFYNNEISEKSEIFDDQFSVERPDGSNFTLKIRSTKLEDSAMYFCASSRSDQPQHFGDGTRLSIL.

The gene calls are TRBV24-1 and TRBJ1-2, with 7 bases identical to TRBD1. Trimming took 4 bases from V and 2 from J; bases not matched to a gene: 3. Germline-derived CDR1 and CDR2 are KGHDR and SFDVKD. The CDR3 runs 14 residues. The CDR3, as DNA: TGTGCCACCAGTGAGAGGGGGCGGAACTATGGCTACACCTTC. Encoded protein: CATSERGRNYGYTF.